A selection of T cell receptor beta chains follows, all from one sample in a study of blood T cell repertoires in COVID-19. Some clones are missing from TCRdb's copy, which holds only in-frame ones; the method was immunoSEQ multiplex PCR. Of hundreds of thousands of clones listed, 85% were seen once; the top ten hold 10% to 15%. The material sequenced was peripheral blood. Receptor source: a human donor in a cohort sampled during active COVID-19. CDR3s include the opening cysteine and the closing phenylalanine or tryptophan. The D gene is left open where the match is weak. A clone size is listed for some rows: how often the clone was seen (once, few, many), or a class if it is expanded.

>TRBV28|TRBJ2-7|NA|once
TGTGCCGCCCTCAGGGGAACCTACGAGCAGTACTTC
CAALRGTYEQYF
>TRBV5-6|TRBJ1-3|NA|few
TGTGCCAGCAGCCAATTGACAGCTGGGAACACCATATATTTT
CASSQLTAGNTIYF
>TRBV28|TRBJ1-2|NA|NA
TGTGCCAGCACCGGCGGGACGGGCTACACCTTC
CASTGGTGYTF
>TRBV18|TRBJ2-7|TRBD1|NA
TGTGCCAGCACTCGGGACAGGGGGTCCTACGAGCAGTACTTC
CASTRDRGSYEQYF
>TRBV7-9|TRBJ2-1|TRBD2|NA
TGTGCCAGCAGCTTAGAAGGCGGGAGTGGGAATGAGCAGTTCTTC
CASSLEGGSGNEQFF
>TRBV7-2|TRBJ1-2|TRBD1|few
TGTGCCAGCAGCTTGGACAGGGGGCTGGGCTACACCTTC
CASSLDRGLGYTF
>TRBV5-6|TRBJ2-7|NA|NA
TGTGCCAGCAGCTTGCGGGGGTTCGTCTACGAGCAGTACTTC
CASSLRGFVYEQYF
>TRBV3-1/TRBV3-2|TRBJ2-3|NA|many
TGTGCCAGCAGCCAAGGGCACGGGGGAGATACGCAGTATTTT
CASSQGHGGDTQYF
>TRBV6-6|TRBJ2-1|TRBD1|NA
TGTGCCAGCAGTTTAGGGGGCAGGGATAAGCAGTTCTTC
CASSLGGRDKQFF
>TRBV7-9|TRBJ1-4|NA|NA
TGTGCCAGCAGCTTAGCCCGGACAGTCGAAAAACTGTTTTTT
CASSLARTVEKLFF
>TRBV18|TRBJ2-7|TRBD1|many
TGTGCCAGCTCACCGCGACAGGGACCCCCCCACGAGCAGTACTTC
CASSPRQGPPHEQYF
>TRBV28|TRBJ2-7|NA|few
TGTGCCAGCAGTTTGGGCGGGTCAAGGACCTACGAGCAGTACTTC
CASSLGGSRTYEQYF
>TRBV7-2|TRBJ2-7|TRBD2|NA
TGTGCCAGCCGACGACTAGCGGGAGGGTACGAGCAGTACTTC
CASRRLAGGYEQYF
>TRBV28|TRBJ2-3|TRBD2|once
TGTGCCACCCAGACTAGCGGGAGTACAGATACGCAGTATTTT
CATQTSGSTDTQYF
>TRBV18|TRBJ2-3|TRBD2|NA
TGTGCCAGCTCACGGCTAGCGGTTAGCACAGATACGCAGTATTTT
CASSRLAVSTDTQYF
>TRBV2|TRBJ2-5|TRBD2|once
TGTGCCAGCAGTTTTGTAGGACTAGCGAGCCAAGAGACCCAGTACTTC
CASSFVGLASQETQYF
>TRBV5-1|TRBJ2-2|NA|NA
TGCGCCAGCAGCCAGGGTAGCGGAAGTACCGGGGAGCTGTTTTTT
CASSQGSGSTGELFF
>TRBV19|TRBJ2-3|NA|NA
TGTGCCAGCCGGGACAAAAGCACAGATACGCAGTATTTT
CASRDKSTDTQYF
>TRBV11-2|TRBJ2-1|TRBD2|NA
TGTGCCAGCAGTGCCGCCGGGACTAGCGGGAGTTTACCATTCGATGAGCAGTTCTTC
CASSAAGTSGSLPFDEQFF
>TRBV12-5|TRBJ2-3|TRBD2|NA
TGTGCTAGTGCCCTGAGCGGGAGGGTCGGAGATACGCAGTATTTT
CASALSGRVGDTQYF
>TRBV15|TRBJ1-1|NA|NA
TGTGCCACCAGCAGAGACGCGACGACGGGGGGGAAAGCTTTCTTT
CATSRDATTGGKAFF
>TRBV28|TRBJ2-2|NA|NA
TGTGCCAGCAGATTACAGGAAACCACCGGGGAGCTGTTTTTT
CASRLQETTGELFF
>TRBV7-2|TRBJ1-5|NA|NA
TGTGCCAGCAGCTTGGAGGACAGATTCAATCAGCCCCAGCATTTT
CASSLEDRFNQPQHF
>TRBV6-5|TRBJ2-1|TRBD1|NA
TGTGCCAGCAGGCCCCGGGACAGCCAGTACAATGAGCAGTTCTTC
CASRPRDSQYNEQFF
>TRBV5-5|TRBJ2-3|TRBD2|NA
TGTGCCAGCAGCCACTACCGACTAGCGGGAGGGACAGATACGCAGTATTTT
CASSHYRLAGGTDTQYF
>TRBV6-2/TRBV6-3|TRBJ2-1|NA|once
TGTGCCAGCAGTGAGACTAGAAGTCTGGATGAGCAGTTCTTC
CASSETRSLDEQFF
>TRBV29-1|TRBJ2-7|NA|NA
TGCAGCGTATGGACAGTCGACGAGCAGTACTTC
CSVWTVDEQYF